Below are 14 T cell receptor beta chains sequenced from a single sample in a study of blood T cell repertoires in COVID-19. Repertoires were generated with immunoSEQ multiplex PCR, while TCRdb's copy carries only in-frame clones and drops some. Seen here are 150,000 to 190,000 clones, 80% to 90% observed once, and the top ten hold about 15%. Input material: peripheral blood. The origin of the receptors is a woman in her forties with acute or convalescent COVID-19.

J is TRBJ2-1 and V is TRBV7-6, with 7 nucleotides matching TRBD2. The CDR3 contains 15 residues. Germline loops: CDR1 SGHVS, CDR2 FNYEAQ. The V segment lost 5 bases and the J segment 10 bases; nucleotides outside the gene matches: 14. The CDR3 region has the DNA TGTGCCAGCAGCAGTCTAGCGGATACTTTATACGAGCAGTTCTTC. Its translation is CASSSLADTLYEQFF.

The gene calls are TRBV15 and TRBJ2-1; TRBD2 is a possible D gene (6 bases). The CDR3 runs to 16 residues. CDR1 and CDR2 from the germline V gene are LNHNV and YYDKDF (reference sequence). Trimming took 0 bases from V and 6 from J, leaving 15 bases between them. The CDR3 DNA reads as TGTGCCACCAGCAGAGATCCGGCGGGGTACGCCAATGAGCAGTTCTTC. As protein: CATSRDPAGYANEQFF.

The CDR3 DNA reads as TGTGCCTCTTGGGCAAAAAATGGCTACACCTTC. This encodes CASWAKNGYTF. The genes are TRBV30 and TRBJ1-2; D remains unclear. CDR3 length: 11 amino acids. The germline V and J ends were trimmed by 7 bases and 6 bases, with 12 bases remaining between them. Germline V gives CDR1 GTSNPN, CDR2 SVGIG (reference sequence). The entire variable domain, with the rest obtained from reference TRBV30 and TRBJ1-2, is as follows: SQTIHQWPATLVQPVGSPLSLECTVEGTSNPNLYWYRQAAGRGLQLLFYSVGIGQISSEVPQNLSASRPQDRQFILSSKKLLLSDSGFYLCASWAKNGYTFGSGTRLTVV.

This clone was counted a few times. V and J are TRBV7-3 and TRBJ2-1, with 7 bases matching TRBD2. The CDR3 is made up of 14 amino acids. Trimming removed 6 bases from V and 2 bases from J; junction bases left unmatched: 4. CDR1 is SGHTA, CDR2 FQGTGA, per germline. CDR3 loop: CASSRRGAYNEQFF. The CDR3 DNA reads TGTGCCAGCAGTCGTCGGGGGGCCTACAATGAGCAGTTCTTC.

V usage is TRBV5-5 and J usage is TRBJ2-7, with 9 bases that match TRBD2. The CDR3 runs 16 residues. The germline V gene has CDR1 SGHKS and CDR2 YYEKEE (reference sequence). With 0 bases clipped from V and 4 bases from J, the junction kept 8 bases outside the gene matches. The chain's CDR3 is CASSLAVGSGSYEQYF. The CDR3 region has the DNA TGTGCCAGCAGCTTGGCCGTTGGTAGCGGGAGTTACGAGCAGTACTTC.

The J gene is TRBJ2-3, the V gene TRBV5-5, with D perhaps matching TRBD1 (6 bases). Trimming took 0 bases from V and 1 from J, leaving 6 bases between them. Germline lookup yields CDR1 SGHKS and CDR2 YYEKEE (reference sequence). CDR3 size: 14 residues. CDR3 DNA sequence: TGTGCCAGCAGCTTGGACAGGGGCACAGATACGCAGTATTTT. It is translated as CASSLDRGTDTQYF.

This sequence joins TRBV10-3 and TRBJ1-1; 9 nucleotides align to TRBD1. Germline V gives CDR1 ENHRY, CDR2 SYGVKD. The junction had 6 bases not matched to a gene; V was cut back by 3 bases and J by 4 bases. The length of the CDR3 is 15 residues. The CDR3 spells CAISDWGQGSTEAFF. In DNA, the CDR3 is TGTGCCATCAGTGATTGGGGACAGGGATCCACTGAAGCTTTCTTT.

V gene TRBV18 combines with J gene TRBJ1-3; tentative D call: TRBD1 (6 bases). The V end lost 5 bases, the J end lost 0 bases, and 11 bases lay between the germline ends. The germline CDR1 and CDR2 sequences are KGHSH and LQKENI. The CDR3 sequence is 15 residues long. CDR3 sequence (DNA): TGTGCCAGCTCAGATGACAGGACCTCTGGAAACACCATATATTTT. Its translation: CASSDDRTSGNTIYF.

The CDR3 protein is CASSLGTSGIHEQFF. The CDR3 DNA follows: TGCGCCAGCAGCCTTGGGACTAGCGGCATCCATGAGCAGTTCTTC. This chain joins TRBV5-1 and TRBJ2-1; 11 bases align to TRBD2. CDR3 length equals 15 residues. Germline CDR1 and CDR2: SGHRS and YFSETQ. V was pared by 4 bases and J by 8 bases, with 8 bases of the junction left unmatched.

This chain links TRBV7-2 with TRBJ2-7; D perhaps matches TRBD2 (6 bases). V lost 5 bases and J lost 0, with 17 bases in between. Germline V lookup: CDR1 SGHTA, CDR2 FQGNSA. The CDR3 length is 16 residues. CDR3 sequence reads: CASSPVAERGSYEQYF. In nucleotides, the CDR3 is TGTGCCAGCAGCCCCGTAGCGGAAAGAGGCTCCTACGAGCAGTACTTC.

The J gene is TRBJ1-5, the V gene TRBV6-5, with D possibly being TRBD1 (6 bases). Trimming shortened V by 6 bases and J by 3 bases, and 9 bases separated the two germline ends. This CDR3 comprises 13 residues. Germline V gives CDR1 MNHEY, CDR2 SVGAGI. Written as DNA, the CDR3 is TGTGCCAGCAGAAGGACAGACAATCAGCCCCAGCATTTT. It specifies CASRRTDNQPQHF.

This chain connects TRBV6-5 to TRBJ2-1; possible D gene TRBD2, 5 bases. The CDR3 consists of 13 residues. V lost 0 bases, J lost 9 bases, and 9 bases lay in between. CDR1 and CDR2 (germline): MNHEY, SVGAGI. The CDR3 reads CASSYSGRGEQFF. The DNA for the CDR3 is TGTGCCAGCAGTTACTCGGGCCGGGGTGAGCAGTTCTTC.

V usage is TRBV3-1 (or the pseudogene TRBV3-2) and J usage is TRBJ1-1, with D uncertain. Between the trimmed V and J ends, which lost 1 base and 2 bases, there was a span of 5 bases. This CDR3 comprises 13 residues. In germline, CDR1 is LGHDT, CDR2 YNNKEL (reference sequence). The CDR3 nucleotides are TGTGCCAGCAGCCAAGGCGGAAACACTGAAGCTTTCTTT. Its protein is CASSQGGNTEAFF.

The chain is built from TRBV9 and TRBJ2-3, with 7 nucleotides matching TRBD2. The CDR3 length is 17 residues. Germline values: CDR1 SGDLS, CDR2 YYNGEE. V shed 4 bases, J shed 6 bases, and the junction held 17 bases outside the gene matches. CDR3 residues: CASSRGDLPRSADTQYF. The CDR3 bases are TGTGCCAGCAGCCGGGGGGACCTCCCTCGATCGGCCGATACGCAGTATTTT.